The rows below give T cell receptor beta chains drawn from one sample of a study of shared clonotypes between healthy human individuals. Using immunoSEQ multiplex PCR, the repertoire was profiled, and TCRdb retains in-frame clones only, with some absent. The sample carries 550,000 to 700,000 clones, about 80% recorded once. Specimen: memory CD4+ T cells sorted from blood. The receptors shown here come from a woman in her thirties in good health. CDR3s include the opening cysteine and the closing phenylalanine or tryptophan. The order of the fields is clone size, D gene, V gene, J gene, CDR3 DNA, CDR3 protein. D genes are given only for firm matches. Clone sizes are given selectively: once, few, many, or a class where the clone is expanded.

clone_size: once
d_call: -
v_call: TRBV7-2
j_call: TRBJ2-2
cdr3_nt: TGTGCCAGCAGCTGGAGGACCTCGAACACCGGGGAGCTGTTTTTT
cdr3_aa: CASSWRTSNTGELFF

clone_size: -
d_call: -
v_call: TRBV11-2
j_call: TRBJ2-3
cdr3_nt: TGTGCCAGCAGCTTCCTACCTAGCACAGATACGCAGTATTTT
cdr3_aa: CASSFLPSTDTQYF

clone_size: -
d_call: -
v_call: TRBV28
j_call: TRBJ2-6
cdr3_nt: TGTGCCACCATTGGGACATCCTCTGGGGCCAACGTCCTGACTTTC
cdr3_aa: CATIGTSSGANVLTF

clone_size: few
d_call: -
v_call: TRBV23-1
j_call: TRBJ1-5
cdr3_nt: TGCGCCAGCAGTCAATCTTGTCAGCCCCAGCATTTT
cdr3_aa: CASSQSCQPQHF

clone_size: -
d_call: TRBD1
v_call: TRBV28
j_call: TRBJ1-5
cdr3_nt: TGTGCCAGCAGACCGGGACAGGCGTTCTATAGCAATCAGCCCCAGCATTTT
cdr3_aa: CASRPGQAFYSNQPQHF

clone_size: -
d_call: TRBD2
v_call: TRBV7-3
j_call: TRBJ2-1
cdr3_nt: TGTGCCAGCAGCCCCCGACTAGCGGGATTTAATGAGCAGTTCTTC
cdr3_aa: CASSPRLAGFNEQFF

clone_size: many
d_call: -
v_call: TRBV14
j_call: TRBJ2-6
cdr3_nt: TGTGCCAGCAGCCTCCGAAGGGCAGGAAGCTCTGGGGCCAACGTCCTGACTTTC
cdr3_aa: CASSLRRAGSSGANVLTF

clone_size: -
d_call: TRBD2
v_call: TRBV5-1
j_call: TRBJ2-5
cdr3_nt: TGCGCCAGCAGCTGGGGACTAGCGGGCCTCCAAGAGACCCAGTACTTC
cdr3_aa: CASSWGLAGLQETQYF

clone_size: once
d_call: TRBD2
v_call: TRBV27
j_call: TRBJ2-6
cdr3_nt: TGTGCCAGCGGAACGGGGAGGGCCGGAGGGGCCAACGTCCTGACTTTC
cdr3_aa: CASGTGRAGGANVLTF

clone_size: -
d_call: -
v_call: TRBV5-1
j_call: TRBJ1-5
cdr3_nt: TGCGCCAGCAGCCCGGGATGGAATCAGCCCCAGCATTTT
cdr3_aa: CASSPGWNQPQHF

clone_size: -
d_call: -
v_call: TRBV6-6
j_call: TRBJ2-2
cdr3_nt: TGTGCCAGCAGCCACGGGAACACCGGGGAGCTGTTTTTT
cdr3_aa: CASSHGNTGELFF

clone_size: once
d_call: -
v_call: TRBV2
j_call: TRBJ2-5
cdr3_nt: TGTGCCAGCGAAGGGGATGGGGAGACCCAGTACTTC
cdr3_aa: CASEGDGETQYF

clone_size: few
d_call: -
v_call: TRBV7-9
j_call: TRBJ2-7
cdr3_nt: TGTGCCAGCAGCTTACAAAACGAGCAGTACTTC
cdr3_aa: CASSLQNEQYF

clone_size: once
d_call: TRBD1
v_call: TRBV10-3
j_call: TRBJ1-1
cdr3_nt: TGTGCCATCAGGACCAGGGGGCTGGACACTGAAGCTTTCTTT
cdr3_aa: CAIRTRGLDTEAFF

clone_size: -
d_call: -
v_call: TRBV11-2
j_call: TRBJ1-1
cdr3_nt: TGTGCCAGCAGCTTAATTCAGGGCGGCACTGAAGCTTTCTTT
cdr3_aa: CASSLIQGGTEAFF

clone_size: once
d_call: -
v_call: TRBV7-2
j_call: TRBJ2-7
cdr3_nt: TGTGCCAGCAGCTTAGGGCCAGGAGGGCCCTCCTACGAGCAGTACTTC
cdr3_aa: CASSLGPGGPSYEQYF

clone_size: many
d_call: -
v_call: TRBV10-3
j_call: TRBJ1-1
cdr3_nt: TGTGCCATCCGGGCAACCACTGAAGCTTTCTTT
cdr3_aa: CAIRATTEAFF

clone_size: once
d_call: TRBD2
v_call: TRBV11-3
j_call: TRBJ2-1
cdr3_nt: TGTGCCAGCAGCTTAGGTGGGGGGGTAGGCGGAGTCGCCTACAATGAGCAGTTCTTC
cdr3_aa: CASSLGGGVGGVAYNEQFF

clone_size: -
d_call: -
v_call: TRBV28
j_call: TRBJ2-3
cdr3_nt: TGTGCCAGCAGTTTTGCGGGAAAGAGGGCGGATACGCAGTATTTT
cdr3_aa: CASSFAGKRADTQYF

clone_size: -
d_call: TRBD2
v_call: TRBV4-2
j_call: TRBJ2-2
cdr3_nt: TGTGCCAGCAGCCAAGAGCCCGGGACTAGCGGGAGAGTCGGGGAGCTGTTTTTT
cdr3_aa: CASSQEPGTSGRVGELFF

clone_size: -
d_call: -
v_call: TRBV30
j_call: TRBJ2-2
cdr3_nt: TGTGCCTGGAGTCCACTTAAGAACACCGGGGAGCTGTTTTTT
cdr3_aa: CAWSPLKNTGELFF

clone_size: -
d_call: -
v_call: TRBV15
j_call: TRBJ2-7
cdr3_nt: TGTGCCACCAGCAGTGGTGACAGCTACGAGCAGTACTTC
cdr3_aa: CATSSGDSYEQYF

clone_size: few
d_call: -
v_call: TRBV2
j_call: TRBJ1-6
cdr3_nt: TGTGCCAGCATCACAGGGAATTCACCCCTCCACTTT
cdr3_aa: CASITGNSPLHF

clone_size: -
d_call: TRBD2
v_call: TRBV7-2
j_call: TRBJ2-7
cdr3_nt: TGTGCCAGCAGCTTAGACTGGACTAGCGGGAGAACTGATTTCGAGCAGTACTTC
cdr3_aa: CASSLDWTSGRTDFEQYF

clone_size: -
d_call: -
v_call: TRBV27
j_call: TRBJ1-1
cdr3_nt: TGTGCCAGCAGGCTCCTACCCACAGGAAACACTGAAGCTTTCTTT
cdr3_aa: CASRLLPTGNTEAFF

clone_size: once
d_call: -
v_call: TRBV19
j_call: TRBJ2-7
cdr3_nt: TGTGCCAGTAGACTAGCCCAGAGCTCCTACGAGCAGTACTTC
cdr3_aa: CASRLAQSSYEQYF

clone_size: once
d_call: TRBD1
v_call: TRBV2
j_call: TRBJ1-5
cdr3_nt: TGTGCCAGCCGGACAGGGGGTAATCAGCCCCAGCATTTT
cdr3_aa: CASRTGGNQPQHF

clone_size: -
d_call: -
v_call: TRBV5-1
j_call: TRBJ1-1
cdr3_nt: TGCGCCAGCGGAGCAGGGTCCATGAACACTGAAGCTTTCTTT
cdr3_aa: CASGAGSMNTEAFF

clone_size: -
d_call: -
v_call: TRBV5-4
j_call: TRBJ2-3
cdr3_nt: TGTGCCAGCAGCTCGGACTCAGATACGCAGTATTTT
cdr3_aa: CASSSDSDTQYF